The next 27 T cell receptor beta chains were all read from a single sample in a study of blood T cell repertoires in COVID-19. Sequenced by immunoSEQ multiplex PCR; TCRdb stores in-frame clones only, minus some. The sample yields tens of thousands of clones, over 70% seen once. Sequencing was performed on peripheral blood. Receptors originate from a man in his fifties or sixties with acute or convalescent COVID-19.

CDR3 sequence (DNA): TGCAGTGCTAGTCCCGAGGGAAACATTCAGTACTTC. Its protein product is CSASPEGNIQYF. The V call is TRBV20-1, the J call TRBJ2-4; D is perhaps TRBD2 (5 bases). The CDR3 extends over 12 amino acids. Trimming cost V 3 bases and J 6 bases, with 9 bases left between them. Germline CDR1 reads DFQATT; CDR2 reads SNEGSKA (reference sequence).

The V call is TRBV7-9, the J call TRBJ2-1; 7 nucleotides agree with TRBD1. This CDR3 contains 15 residues. The V gene's germline CDR1 is SEHNR and CDR2 FQNEAQ (reference sequence). Germline trimming cut 3 bases from V and 3 bases from J; bases unmatched to any gene: 5. CDR3 DNA: TGTGCCAGCAGCTTTGAGGGGGCAAGCTACAATGAGCAGTTCTTC. Its translation is CASSFEGASYNEQFF.

The chain has TRBV18 and TRBJ1-1; D ambiguous. This CDR3 region has 13 residues. From germline, CDR1 is KGHSH and CDR2 LQKENI. V was cut by 3 bases and J by 8 bases, with 13 bases left in between. The CDR3 sequence is CASSPGLVQEAFF. Written as DNA, the CDR3 is TGTGCCAGCTCACCTGGGCTTGTTCAAGAAGCTTTCTTT.

The chain has TRBV4-1 and TRBJ1-3; no reliable D call. V lost 0 bases and J lost 4, with 4 bases in between. The germline CDR1 and CDR2 sequences are MGHRA and YSYEKL. The CDR3 consists of 13 residues. The CDR3 DNA reads TGCGCCAGCAGCCAAGACAGGGGAAACACCATATATTTT. Translating it yields CASSQDRGNTIYF.

The J gene is TRBJ1-4, the V gene TRBV9; D is undetermined. Germline CDR1 reads SGDLS; CDR2 reads YYNGEE. Trimming took off 0 bases at V and 7 bases at J, with 13 bases between the two ends. The CDR3 covers 15 residues. The DNA of the CDR3 is TGTGCCAGCAGCGTAGGGACTTTAGGTGCTGAAAAACTGTTTTTT. As protein: CASSVGTLGAEKLFF.

This chain uses TRBV6-5 with TRBJ1-2; 9 bases map to TRBD1. Trimming took 6 bases from V and 8 from J; bases not matched to a gene: 7. The CDR3 is made up of 13 amino acids. Germline V CDR1 and CDR2: MNHEY, SVGAGI. CDR3 sequence (DNA): TGTGCCAGCAGGGCCCGGACAGGGGACGGCTACACCTTC. Its protein is CASRARTGDGYTF.

This chain links TRBV18 with TRBJ2-7; TRBD2 matches 7 bases. V shed 1 base and J 4 bases; nucleotides not matched to a gene: 7. Germline V gene lookup returns CDR1 KGHSH and CDR2 LQKENI. The CDR3 is made up of 15 amino acids. This CDR3 reads CASSPRRQGLYEQYF. The CDR3 nucleotides are TGTGCCAGCTCACCACGTCGGCAGGGACTATACGAGCAGTACTTC.

The V call is TRBV14, the J call TRBJ1-6; D is uncertain. The CDR3 loop spans 13 amino acids. The germline CDR1 and CDR2 sequences are SGHDN and FVKESK. The germline V and J ends were trimmed by 5 bases and 4 bases, with 6 bases remaining between them. As DNA, the CDR3 is TGTGCCAGCAGCAATCAGTATAATTCACCCCTCCACTTT. Residues: CASSNQYNSPLHF.

For the CDR3, the DNA is TGTGCCAGCAGCACGAGAAGGCGGGGGGACACAGATACGCAGTATTTT. It is translated as CASSTRRRGDTDTQYF. The rearrangement uses TRBV5-4 and TRBJ2-3, with 8 positions matching TRBD2. J was trimmed by 2 bases and V by 4 bases; bases with no gene match: 9. This CDR3 region has 16 residues. Germline CDR1 SGHNT, CDR2 YYREEE (reference sequence).

The gene calls are TRBV5-1 and TRBJ1-2; possibly TRBD1 for D (6 bases). Trimming cost V 2 bases and J 5 bases, with 13 bases left between them. Germline V CDR1 and CDR2: SGHRS, YFSETQ. The CDR3 has 14 amino acids. CDR3 in amino acids: CASSFSDSTYGYTF. The CDR3 region has the DNA TGCGCCAGCAGCTTCTCGGACAGTACGTATGGCTACACCTTC.

The rearrangement links TRBV18 to TRBJ1-6; maybe TRBD1 (5 bases). Germline lookup yields CDR1 KGHSH and CDR2 LQKENI. Trimming stripped 3 bases from V and 10 bases from J, with 16 bases between. The CDR3 extends over 15 amino acids. CDR3 sequence (DNA): TGTGCCAGCTCACCTCTCCGAGACAGTGCCTCACCCCTCCACTTT. Encoded protein: CASSPLRDSASPLHF.

The chain employs TRBV7-3 and TRBJ2-2; D call uncertain. Germline lookup yields CDR1 SGHTA and CDR2 FQGTGA. Trimming pared 1 base from V and 2 bases from J, leaving 11 bases between. The CDR3 loop spans 16 amino acids. CDR3 nucleotides: TGTGCCAGCAGCTTAAACTCGGCAGGCAACACCGGGGAGCTGTTTTTT. Amino acid sequence: CASSLNSAGNTGELFF.

This chain uses TRBV7-2 with TRBJ2-2; possible D gene TRBD1, 5 bases. V was clipped by 5 bases and J by 6 bases, with 13 bases between them. The CDR3 runs 14 residues. Germline CDR1 and CDR2: SGHTA and FQGNSA. The CDR3 loop reads CASSPAGPAGELFF. The CDR3 nucleotides read TGTGCCAGCAGCCCAGCAGGGCCTGCCGGGGAGCTGTTTTTT.

This chain links TRBV5-1 with TRBJ1-6; the match to TRBD1 covers 10 bases. The CDR3 loop spans 14 amino acids. After removal of 4 bases from V and 7 bases from J, the junction contained 2 bases not matched to a gene. Germline assignment: CDR1 SGHRS and CDR2 YFSETQ. The CDR3 here is CASSEGQGNSPLHF. CDR3 nucleotide sequence: TGCGCCAGCAGCGAGGGACAGGGGAATTCACCCCTCCACTTT.

The V gene is TRBV2, the J gene TRBJ1-1, with TRBD1 matching 9 bases. V trimming: 5 bases; J trimming: 5 bases; junction bases outside the gene matches: 9. The length of the CDR3 is 15 residues. Germline V gene lookup returns CDR1 SNHLY and CDR2 FYNNEI. The CDR3 region is CASSPGTGRETEAFF. The DNA for the CDR3 is TGTGCCAGCAGTCCCGGGACAGGGCGGGAAACTGAAGCTTTCTTT. Complete variable domain (other parts from reference TRBV2 and TRBJ1-1): EPEVTQTPSHQVTQMGQEVILRCVPISNHLYFYWYRQILGQKVEFLVSFYNNEISEKSEIFDDQFSVERPDGSNFTLKIRSTKLEDSAMYFCASSPGTGRETEAFFGQGTRLTVV.

The chain couples TRBV11-2 to TRBJ2-7; TRBD1 agrees at 10 bases. V was pared by 3 bases and J by 1 base, with 9 bases of the junction left unmatched. CDR1 is SGHAT, CDR2 FQNNGV, per germline. The CDR3 covers 17 residues. In nucleotides, the CDR3 is TGTGCCAGCAGCTTCCAAGCCGCGGACAGGGGGTCCTACGAGCAGTACTTC. This gives the protein CASSFQAADRGSYEQYF.

The chain recombines TRBV24-1 with TRBJ1-2; no definite D call. The length of the CDR3 is 13 residues. V was pared by 3 bases and J by 2 bases, with 6 bases between. CDR1 and CDR2 from the germline V gene are KGHDR and SFDVKD. The CDR3 DNA reads TGTGCCACCAGTGATACAAGAAACTATGGCTACACCTTC. Protein: CATSDTRNYGYTF.

This clone has only a few counts. The V and J genes are TRBV24-1 and TRBJ2-1; the D gene is possibly TRBD1 (6 bases). Germline V gene lookup returns CDR1 KGHDR and CDR2 SFDVKD. Trimming cost V 2 bases and J 9 bases, with 16 bases left between them. This CDR3 spans 15 amino acids. CDR3 residues: CATSDYRVLRGEQFF. CDR3 nucleotides: TGTGCCACCAGTGATTACAGGGTACTTCGTGGTGAGCAGTTCTTC.

The V gene is TRBV19, the J gene TRBJ1-2; D might be TRBD1 (5 bases). With 3 bases removed from V and 6 bases from J, the gap between germline ends came to 11 bases. CDR1 and CDR2 from the germline V gene are LNHDA and SQIVND (reference sequence). This CDR3 is built from 13 residues. The DNA for the CDR3 is TGTGCCAGTAGTATTGGCCAGGGTAATGGCTACACCTTC. Translated, it gives CASSIGQGNGYTF.

The rearrangement uses TRBV2 and TRBJ1-3, with D possibly being TRBD1 (5 bases). The CDR3 spans 14 residues. The germline CDR1 and CDR2 sequences are SNHLY and FYNNEI. V dropped 7 bases and J dropped 4 bases, with 14 bases sitting between them. In nucleotides, the CDR3 is TGTGCCAGCACCCCAGGGCCAGCAGGAAACACCATATATTTT. It translates to CASTPGPAGNTIYF.

The V call is TRBV6-6, the J call TRBJ1-3; D is unresolved. Germline V lookup: CDR1 MNHNY, CDR2 SVGAGI (reference sequence). With 6 bases removed from V and 0 bases from J, the gap between germline ends came to 9 bases. The CDR3 contains 14 residues. CDR3 DNA sequence: TGTGCCAGCAGCCCCTACAGCTCTGGAAACACCATATATTTT. It translates to CASSPYSSGNTIYF.

CDR3 coding DNA: TGCAGCGTCGAGGGGGCGCGGGGCTATGGCTACACCTTC. Translated, it gives CSVEGARGYGYTF. This chain connects TRBV29-1 to TRBJ1-2; the match to TRBD1 covers 7 bases. This CDR3 has 13 residues. After removal of 6 bases from V and 4 bases from J, the junction contained 8 bases not matched to a gene. Germline CDR1 reads SQVTM; CDR2 reads ANQGSEA.

The chain uses TRBV7-6 and TRBJ2-3; D may be TRBD2 (5 bases). Looked up from germline, CDR1 is SGHVS and CDR2 is FNYEAQ. V was cut by 2 bases and J by 4 bases, with 16 bases left in between. The CDR3 is made up of 16 amino acids. CDR3 sequence: CASSLSEGFHSDTQYF. The CDR3 nucleotides read TGTGCCAGCAGCTTATCCGAGGGATTCCACTCAGATACGCAGTATTTT.

This rearrangement joins TRBV12-5 to TRBJ1-1, with 9 nucleotides matching TRBD1. The CDR3 is made up of 14 amino acids. Trimming took 5 bases from V and 5 from J; bases not matched to a gene: 6. The V gene's germline CDR1 is LGHNT and CDR2 FRNRAP. DNA for the CDR3: TGTGCTAGTGGTCCGGACAGGGGACGAACTGAAGCTTTCTTT. It yields the protein CASGPDRGRTEAFF.

This clone was seen only a few times. The chain carries TRBV7-8 and TRBJ2-5; D is uncertain. The CDR3 is made up of 14 amino acids. With 7 bases removed from V and 1 base from J, the gap between germline ends came to 13 bases. The germline V gene encodes CDR1 SGHVS and CDR2 FQNEAQ. As DNA, the CDR3 is TGTGCCAGCACCCTATGGGCGTTCCAAGAGACCCAGTACTTC. It encodes CASTLWAFQETQYF.

The chain has TRBV7-2 and TRBJ2-3; TRBD2 is a possible D gene (5 bases). This CDR3 has 16 residues. Germline CDR1 is SGHTA and CDR2 is FQGNSA. V dropped 1 base and J dropped 4 bases, with 15 bases sitting between them. The CDR3 DNA follows: TGTGCCAGCAGCTTAGGAATCACCCCGCGGGCAGATACGCAGTATTTT. Amino acid sequence: CASSLGITPRADTQYF. The whole variable domain, remainder taken from reference TRBV7-2 and TRBJ2-3, is GAGVSQSPSNKVTEKGKDVELRCDPISGHTALYWYRQSLGQGLEFLIYFQGNSAPDKSGLPSDRFSAERTGGSVSTLTIQRTQQEDSAVYLCASSLGITPRADTQYFGPGTRLTVL.

The chain has TRBV4-2 and TRBJ2-3, with TRBD2 identical over 10 bases. CDR3 size: 18 residues. Trimming at V came to 0 bases and at J to 1 base, leaving 7 bases not matched to a gene. Per the germline V gene, CDR1 is LGHNA and CDR2 is YNFKEQ. In nucleotides, the CDR3 is TGTGCCAGCAGCCAAGAAACAGCGGGGGGGCCCGGCACAGATACGCAGTATTTT. Protein sequence: CASSQETAGGPGTDTQYF.